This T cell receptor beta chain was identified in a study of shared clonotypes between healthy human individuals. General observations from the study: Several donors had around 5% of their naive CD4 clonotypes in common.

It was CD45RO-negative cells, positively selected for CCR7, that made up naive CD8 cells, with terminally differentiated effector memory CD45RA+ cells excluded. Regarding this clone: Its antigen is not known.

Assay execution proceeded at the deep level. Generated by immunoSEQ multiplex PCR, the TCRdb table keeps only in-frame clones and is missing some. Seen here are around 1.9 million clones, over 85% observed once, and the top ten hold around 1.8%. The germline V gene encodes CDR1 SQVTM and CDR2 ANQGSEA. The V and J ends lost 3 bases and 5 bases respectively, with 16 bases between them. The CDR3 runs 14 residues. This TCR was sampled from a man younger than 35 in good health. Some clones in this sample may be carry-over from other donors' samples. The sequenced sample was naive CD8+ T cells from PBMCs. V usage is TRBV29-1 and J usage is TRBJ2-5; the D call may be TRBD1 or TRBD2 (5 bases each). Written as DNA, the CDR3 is TGCAGCGTTGACGGGACCGCCTGGCGGGAGACCCAGTACTTC. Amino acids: CSVDGTAWRETQYF.